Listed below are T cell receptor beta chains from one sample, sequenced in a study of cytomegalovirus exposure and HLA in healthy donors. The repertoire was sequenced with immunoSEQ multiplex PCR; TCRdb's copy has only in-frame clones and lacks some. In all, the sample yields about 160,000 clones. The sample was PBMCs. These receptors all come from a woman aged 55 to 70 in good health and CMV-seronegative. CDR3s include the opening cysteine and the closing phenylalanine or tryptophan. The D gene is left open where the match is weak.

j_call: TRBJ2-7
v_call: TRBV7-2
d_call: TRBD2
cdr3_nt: TGTGCCAGCAGCCTCCGAACTAGCGGGGCCTCCTACGAGCAGTACTTC
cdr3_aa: CASSLRTSGASYEQYF

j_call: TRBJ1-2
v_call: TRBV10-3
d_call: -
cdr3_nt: TGTGCCATCAGTGAGTTCAGGGAGGACTATGGCTACACCTTC
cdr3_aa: CAISEFREDYGYTF

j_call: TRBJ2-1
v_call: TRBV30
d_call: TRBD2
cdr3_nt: TGTGCCTGGAGTGGGGACGGACTAGCGGGAGGTTACAATGAGCAGTTCTTC
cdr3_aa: CAWSGDGLAGGYNEQFF

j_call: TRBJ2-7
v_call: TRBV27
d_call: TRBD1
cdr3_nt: TGTGCCAGCAGTTTAAAACCGGGACAGGCCTCCTACGAGCAGTACTTC
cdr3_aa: CASSLKPGQASYEQYF

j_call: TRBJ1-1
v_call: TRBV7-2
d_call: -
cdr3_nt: TGTGCCAGCAGCTTAGGGAGGGGAGCTAGTGAAGCTTTCTTT
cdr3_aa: CASSLGRGASEAFF

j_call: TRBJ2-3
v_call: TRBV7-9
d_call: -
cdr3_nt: TGTGCCAGCAGCTATCGGCGGGACAGAAGCACAGATACGCAGTATTTT
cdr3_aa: CASSYRRDRSTDTQYF

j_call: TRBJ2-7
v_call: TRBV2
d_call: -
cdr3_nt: TGTGCCCGCTCGGGGTCCCATCAAGGAGAGCAGTACTTC
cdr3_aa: CARSGSHQGEQYF

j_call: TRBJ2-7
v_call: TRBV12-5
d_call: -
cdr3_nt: TGTGCTAGTGGTTTGGCGCCCACAGGGTACTCCTACGAGCAGTACTTC
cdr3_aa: CASGLAPTGYSYEQYF

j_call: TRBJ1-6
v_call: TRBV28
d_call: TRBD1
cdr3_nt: TGTGCCAGCAGCTCCGGACAGGGCCATTCACCCCTCCACTTT
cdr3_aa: CASSSGQGHSPLHF

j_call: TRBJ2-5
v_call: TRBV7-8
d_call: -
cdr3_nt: TGTGCCAGCAGCTCCCGGGGCGGGGACCAGGAGGCCCAGTACTTC
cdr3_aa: CASSSRGGDQEAQYF

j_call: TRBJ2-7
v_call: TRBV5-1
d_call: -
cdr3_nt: TGCGCCAGCAGCGTGGGGGGGCCCTACGAGCAGTACTTC
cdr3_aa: CASSVGGPYEQYF

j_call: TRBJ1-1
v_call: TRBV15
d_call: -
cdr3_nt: TGTGCCACCAGTCCCAGGGCGGGGACTGAAGCTTTCTTT
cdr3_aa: CATSPRAGTEAFF

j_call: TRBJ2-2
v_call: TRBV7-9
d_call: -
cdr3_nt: TGTGCCAGCAGCTTATTGCGCGCTAACGGGGAGCTGTTTTTT
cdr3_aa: CASSLLRANGELFF

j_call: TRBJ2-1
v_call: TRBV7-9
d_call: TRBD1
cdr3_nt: TGTGCCAGCAGCCCCCCAGGGGGCTTCTACAATGAGCAGTTCTTC
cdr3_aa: CASSPPGGFYNEQFF

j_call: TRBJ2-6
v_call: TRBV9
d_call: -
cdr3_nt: TGTGCCAGCAGCGTAGCGTTTGCTGGGGCCAACGTCCTGACTTTC
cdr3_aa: CASSVAFAGANVLTF

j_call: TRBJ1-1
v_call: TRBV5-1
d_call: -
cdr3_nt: TGCGCCAGCACCCGTCCCCCGAACACTGAAGCTTTCTTT
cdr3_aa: CASTRPPNTEAFF

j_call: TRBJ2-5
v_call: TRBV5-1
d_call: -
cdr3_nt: TGCGCCAGCAGCCAGGGTCAAGAGACCCAGTACTTC
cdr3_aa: CASSQGQETQYF

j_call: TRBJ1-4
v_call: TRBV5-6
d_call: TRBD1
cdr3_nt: TGTGCCAGCAGCTCGCGGACAGGGATTAGAGAAAAACTGTTTTTT
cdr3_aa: CASSSRTGIREKLFF

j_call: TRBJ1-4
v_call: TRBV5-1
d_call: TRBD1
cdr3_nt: TGCGCCAGCAGCGCCGGGACAGGGGGCGCGTTGGGTGAAAAACTGTTTTTT
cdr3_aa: CASSAGTGGALGEKLFF

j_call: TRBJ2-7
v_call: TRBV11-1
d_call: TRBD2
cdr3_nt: TGTGCCAGCAGCCCCCGTTATAGCGGGGGGAACGAGCAGTACTTC
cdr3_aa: CASSPRYSGGNEQYF

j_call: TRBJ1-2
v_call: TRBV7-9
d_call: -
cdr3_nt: TGTGCCAGCAGCTTAGGACCCACAGGTTTCAATGGCTACACCTTC
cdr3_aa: CASSLGPTGFNGYTF

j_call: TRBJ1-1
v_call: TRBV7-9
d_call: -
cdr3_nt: TGTGCCAGCAGCCCCGTGACGTGGAATTGGGAGAGTGAAGCTTTCTTT
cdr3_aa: CASSPVTWNWESEAFF

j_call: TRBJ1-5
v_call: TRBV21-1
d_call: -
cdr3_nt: TGTGCCAGCAGCAAAAAGCGGGTCCCACAGCATCAGCCCCAGCATTTT
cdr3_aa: CASSKKRVPQHQPQHF

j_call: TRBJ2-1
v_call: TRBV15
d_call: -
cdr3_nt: TGTGCCACCAGCAGTCCCCCTGCAGGGAGGAATGAGCAGTTCTTC
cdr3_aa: CATSSPPAGRNEQFF

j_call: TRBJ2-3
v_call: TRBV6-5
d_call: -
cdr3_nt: TGTGCCACCCGGGGAACCAGGGATACGCAGTATTTT
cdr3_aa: CATRGTRDTQYF

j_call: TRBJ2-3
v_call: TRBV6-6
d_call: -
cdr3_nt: TGTGCCAGCTCTGGGAGGGATACGCAGTATTTT
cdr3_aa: CASSGRDTQYF

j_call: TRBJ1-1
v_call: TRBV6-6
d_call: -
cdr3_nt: TGTGCCAGCAGTTATCAGGGCTACACTGAAGCTTTCTTT
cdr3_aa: CASSYQGYTEAFF

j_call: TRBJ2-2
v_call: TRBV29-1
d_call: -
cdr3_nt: TGCAGCGTACGGGGAGTGGCCGGGGAGCTGTTTTTT
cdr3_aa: CSVRGVAGELFF

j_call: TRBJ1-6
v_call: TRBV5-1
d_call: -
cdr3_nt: TGCGCCAGCAGCTTGGTTCCCGGGGGTAATTCACCCCTCCACTTT
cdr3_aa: CASSLVPGGNSPLHF

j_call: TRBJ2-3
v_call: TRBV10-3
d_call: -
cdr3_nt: TGTGCCATCAGTGAACAGGGCCTCACAGATACGCAGTATTTT
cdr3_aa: CAISEQGLTDTQYF

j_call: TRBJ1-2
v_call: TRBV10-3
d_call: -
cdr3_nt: TGTGCCATCAGTGAAAGAAAGGCGGGCAATGGCTACACCTTC
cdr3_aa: CAISERKAGNGYTF

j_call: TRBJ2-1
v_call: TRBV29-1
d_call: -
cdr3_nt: TGCAGCGGTATCGGGAACAATGAGCAGTTCTTC
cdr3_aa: CSGIGNNEQFF

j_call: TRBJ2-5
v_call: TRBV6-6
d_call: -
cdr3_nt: TGTGCCAGCAGTGCGGAACGGAATCCCCAAGAGACCCAGTACTTC
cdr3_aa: CASSAERNPQETQYF

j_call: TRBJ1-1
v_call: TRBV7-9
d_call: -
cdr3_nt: TGTGCCAGCAGCCGACAGTTGGAAACTGAAGCTTTCTTT
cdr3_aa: CASSRQLETEAFF

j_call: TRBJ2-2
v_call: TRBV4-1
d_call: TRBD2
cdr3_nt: TGCGCCAGCAGCCTGGGACTAGCGGAGAACACCGGGGAGCTGTTTTTT
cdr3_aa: CASSLGLAENTGELFF

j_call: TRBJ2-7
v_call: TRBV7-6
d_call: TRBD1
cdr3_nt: TGTGCCAGCAGCCCCGGACAGGGCAGCTCCTACGAGCAGTACTTC
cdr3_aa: CASSPGQGSSYEQYF

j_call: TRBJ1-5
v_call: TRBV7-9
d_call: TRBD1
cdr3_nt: TGTGCCAGCAGCGGAGGACAGGGGAGTCAGCCCCAGCATTTT
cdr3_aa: CASSGGQGSQPQHF

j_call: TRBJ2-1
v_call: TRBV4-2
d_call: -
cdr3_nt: TGTGCCAGCAGCCAAGTACCAGGGGGGTCCTACAATGAGCAGTTCTTC
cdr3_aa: CASSQVPGGSYNEQFF

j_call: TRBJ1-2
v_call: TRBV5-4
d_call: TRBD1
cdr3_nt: TGTGCCAGCAGTAATATGGACAGGGGGCAAGGCTACACCTTC
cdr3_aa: CASSNMDRGQGYTF

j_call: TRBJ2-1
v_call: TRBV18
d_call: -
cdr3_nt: TGTGCCAGCTCCCCCAGCAGCGTCTCCTACAATGAGCAGTTCTTC
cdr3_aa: CASSPSSVSYNEQFF

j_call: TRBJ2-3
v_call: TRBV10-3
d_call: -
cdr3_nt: TGTGCCATCGCTCCGGCGGAGGTCACAGATACGCAGTATTTT
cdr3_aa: CAIAPAEVTDTQYF